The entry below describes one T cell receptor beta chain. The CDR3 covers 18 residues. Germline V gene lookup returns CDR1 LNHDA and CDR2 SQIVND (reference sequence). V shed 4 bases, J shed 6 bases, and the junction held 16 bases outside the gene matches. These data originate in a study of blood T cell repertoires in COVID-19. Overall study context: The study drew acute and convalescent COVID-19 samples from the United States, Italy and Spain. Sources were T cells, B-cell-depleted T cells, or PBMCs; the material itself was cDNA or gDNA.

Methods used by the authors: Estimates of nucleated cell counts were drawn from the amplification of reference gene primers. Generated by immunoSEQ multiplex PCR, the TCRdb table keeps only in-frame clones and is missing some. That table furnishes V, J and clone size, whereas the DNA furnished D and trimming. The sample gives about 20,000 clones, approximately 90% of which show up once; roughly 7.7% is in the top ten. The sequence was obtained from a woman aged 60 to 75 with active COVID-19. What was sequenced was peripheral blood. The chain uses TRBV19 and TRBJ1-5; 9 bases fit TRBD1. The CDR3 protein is CASSSIGTGFGGSQPQHF. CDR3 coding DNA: TGTGCCAGTAGTAGCATCGGGACAGGGTTTGGGGGAAGTCAGCCCCAGCATTTT.